This paragraph reports one T cell receptor beta chain. The record originates from a study of blood T cell repertoires in COVID-19. Study-wide background: Whether acute or convalescent, the COVID-19 samples came from the United States, Italy and Spain.

Trimming at V came to 3 bases and at J to 8 bases, leaving 9 bases not matched to a gene. CDR1 and CDR2 from the germline V gene are SGDLS and YYNGEE. CDR3 length: 16 residues. Per the authors' pipeline: Amplifying reference gene primers gave estimates of nucleated cell counts. Profiling relied on immunoSEQ multiplex PCR, and the TCRdb table lists in-frame clones only, not all of them. Clone size and the V and J calls come from that table; the DNA yielded D and trimming. The table includes 140,000 to 150,000 clones, roughly 75% detected once. This study enrolled people aged about 18 to 100 from around 26 US geographic areas. Cohort 3 recovery required two negative PCRs, clearance, or symptom resolution.

The rearrangement uses TRBV9 and TRBJ1-6; 9 bases map to TRBD1. The source is a woman aged 45 to 65 who had recovered from COVID-19. The sequencing sample was made of PBMCs or T cells enriched from blood (not recorded which). The CDR3 nucleotides are TGTGCCAGCAGCGCCAACAGGGGGCGCCGGGATTCACCCCTCCACTTT. Translating it yields CASSANRGRRDSPLHF.